This TCR beta chain was captured by sequencing in a study of cytomegalovirus exposure and HLA in healthy donors. In germline, CDR1 is MNHEY, CDR2 SVGAGI. V lost 0 bases and J lost 2, with 7 bases in between. This CDR3 comprises 14 residues. The PCR contained 60 Vbeta and 13 Jbeta primers. The assay was immunoSEQ multiplex PCR, and TCRdb's table has in-frame clones only and misses some. Here the sample spans about 270,000 clones, about nine tenths being singletons. V gene TRBV6-5 combines with J gene TRBJ1-2; D gene ambiguous. This sequence originates from a man aged 35-49 years in good health and CMV-seropositive. Sequenced sample: PBMCs. The CDR3 loop reads CASSYSGENYGYTF. The CDR3 DNA reads TGTGCCAGCAGTTACTCTGGGGAGAACTATGGCTACACCTTC.